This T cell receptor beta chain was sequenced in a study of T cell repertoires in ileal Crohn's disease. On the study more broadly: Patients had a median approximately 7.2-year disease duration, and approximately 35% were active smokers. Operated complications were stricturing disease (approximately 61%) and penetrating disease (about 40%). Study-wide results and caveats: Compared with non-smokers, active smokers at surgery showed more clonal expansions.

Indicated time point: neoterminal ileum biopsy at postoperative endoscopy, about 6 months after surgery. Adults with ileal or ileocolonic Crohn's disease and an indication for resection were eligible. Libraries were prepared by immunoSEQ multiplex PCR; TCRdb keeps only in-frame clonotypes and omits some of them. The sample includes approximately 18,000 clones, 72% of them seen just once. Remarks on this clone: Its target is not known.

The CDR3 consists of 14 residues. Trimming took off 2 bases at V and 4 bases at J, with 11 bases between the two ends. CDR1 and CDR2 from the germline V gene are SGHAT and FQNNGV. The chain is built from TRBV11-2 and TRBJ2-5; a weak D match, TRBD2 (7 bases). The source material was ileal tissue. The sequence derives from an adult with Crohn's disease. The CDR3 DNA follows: TGTGCCAGCAGCTTACGAGGGGGGGCAGAGACCCAGTACTTC. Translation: CASSLRGGAETQYF.